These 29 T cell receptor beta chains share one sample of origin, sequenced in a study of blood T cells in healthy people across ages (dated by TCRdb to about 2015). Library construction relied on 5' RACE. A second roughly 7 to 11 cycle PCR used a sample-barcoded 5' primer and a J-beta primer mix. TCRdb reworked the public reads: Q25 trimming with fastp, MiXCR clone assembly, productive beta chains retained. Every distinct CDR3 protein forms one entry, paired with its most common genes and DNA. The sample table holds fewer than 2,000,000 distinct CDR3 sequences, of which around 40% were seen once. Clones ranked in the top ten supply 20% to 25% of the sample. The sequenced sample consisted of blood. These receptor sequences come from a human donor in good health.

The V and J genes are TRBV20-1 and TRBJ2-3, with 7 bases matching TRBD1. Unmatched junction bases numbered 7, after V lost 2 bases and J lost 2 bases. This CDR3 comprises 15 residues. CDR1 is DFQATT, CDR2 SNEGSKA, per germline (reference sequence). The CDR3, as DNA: TGCAGTGCTAGAAACACAGGGACAGCCACAGATACGCAGTATTTT. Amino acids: CSARNTGTATDTQYF.

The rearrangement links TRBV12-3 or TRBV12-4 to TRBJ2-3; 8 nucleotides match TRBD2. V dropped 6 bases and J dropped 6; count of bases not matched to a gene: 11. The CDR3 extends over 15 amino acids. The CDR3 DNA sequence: TGTGCCAGCAGGACACTAGCGGCTCTGGTCGATACGCAGTATTTT. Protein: CASRTLAALVDTQYF.

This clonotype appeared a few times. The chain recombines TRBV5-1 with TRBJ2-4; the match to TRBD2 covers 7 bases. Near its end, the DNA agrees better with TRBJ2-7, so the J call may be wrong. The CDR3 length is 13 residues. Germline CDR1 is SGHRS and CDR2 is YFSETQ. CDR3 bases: TGCGCCAGCAGCTTGCGCGCGGGGGACGAGCAGTACTTC. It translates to CASSLRAGDEQYF.

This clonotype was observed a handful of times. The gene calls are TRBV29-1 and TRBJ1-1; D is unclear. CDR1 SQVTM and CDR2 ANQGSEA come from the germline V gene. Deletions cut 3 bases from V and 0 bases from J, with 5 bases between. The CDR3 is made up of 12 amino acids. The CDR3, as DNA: TGCAGCGTTGATAAGGTGAACACTGAAGCTTTCTTT. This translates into CSVDKVNTEAFF.

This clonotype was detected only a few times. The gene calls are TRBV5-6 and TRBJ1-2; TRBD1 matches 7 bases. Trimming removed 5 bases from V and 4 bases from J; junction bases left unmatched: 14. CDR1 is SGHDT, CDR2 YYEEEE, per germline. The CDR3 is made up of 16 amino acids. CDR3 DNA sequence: TGTGCCAGCAGTAATATGGACAGGAGCCTCGTCTATGGCTACACCTTC. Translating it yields CASSNMDRSLVYGYTF.

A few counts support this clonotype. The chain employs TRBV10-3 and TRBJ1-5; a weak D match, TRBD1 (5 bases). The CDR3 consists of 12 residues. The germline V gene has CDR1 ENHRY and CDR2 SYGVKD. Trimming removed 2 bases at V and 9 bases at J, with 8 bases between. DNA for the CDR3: TGTGCCATCAGTGAGCCCCAGGGGCCCCAGCATTTT. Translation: CAISEPQGPQHF.

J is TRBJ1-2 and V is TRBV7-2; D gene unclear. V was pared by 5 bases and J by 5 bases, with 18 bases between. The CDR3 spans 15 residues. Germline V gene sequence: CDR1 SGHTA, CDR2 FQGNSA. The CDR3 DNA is TGTGCCAGCAGCCCCTACCGACCCGGGATGTATGGCTACACCTTC. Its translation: CASSPYRPGMYGYTF. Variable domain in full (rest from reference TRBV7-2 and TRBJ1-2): GAGVSQSPSNKVTEKGKDVELRCDPISGHTALYWYRQSLGQGLEFLIYFQGNSAPDKSGLPSDRFSAERTGGSVSTLTIQRTQQEDSAVYLCASSPYRPGMYGYTFGSGTRLTVV.

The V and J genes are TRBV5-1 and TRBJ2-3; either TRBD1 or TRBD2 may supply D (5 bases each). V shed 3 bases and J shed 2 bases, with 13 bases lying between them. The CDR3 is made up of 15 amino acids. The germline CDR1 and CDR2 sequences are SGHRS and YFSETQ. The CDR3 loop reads CASSSTGRLTDTQYF. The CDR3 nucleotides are TGCGCCAGCAGCTCGACGGGACGCCTCACAGATACGCAGTATTTT.

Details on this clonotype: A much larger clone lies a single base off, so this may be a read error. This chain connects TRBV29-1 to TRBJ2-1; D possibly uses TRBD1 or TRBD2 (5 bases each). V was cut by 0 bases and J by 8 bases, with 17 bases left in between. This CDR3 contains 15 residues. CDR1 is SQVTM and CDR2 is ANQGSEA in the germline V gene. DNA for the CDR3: TGCAGCGTTGAAGAGCGACAGCTGGGGGTATATGAGCAGTTCTTC. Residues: CSVEERQLGVYEQFF.

As DNA, the CDR3 is TGTGCCAGCAGTTTTTGGACCCACGCCGACTATGAGCAGTTCTTC. Translated: CASSFWTHADYEQFF. J is TRBJ2-1 and V is TRBV6-2 or TRBV6-3; D is unclear. The V gene lost 4 bases and the J gene lost 8 bases, with 18 bases spanning the gap. The CDR3 extends over 15 amino acids. Per germline, CDR1 MNHEY and CDR2 SVGEGT.

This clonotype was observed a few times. The CDR3 here is CASSLNRGRSDTQYF. As DNA, the CDR3 is TGTGCCAGCAGCTTAAATCGGGGGCGGTCAGATACGCAGTATTTT. The chain combines TRBV7-3 with TRBJ2-3; the D call may be TRBD1 or TRBD2 (6 bases each). The CDR3 loop spans 15 amino acids. Trimming stripped 1 base from V and 4 bases from J, with 12 bases between. CDR1 and CDR2 (germline): SGHTA, FQGTGA.

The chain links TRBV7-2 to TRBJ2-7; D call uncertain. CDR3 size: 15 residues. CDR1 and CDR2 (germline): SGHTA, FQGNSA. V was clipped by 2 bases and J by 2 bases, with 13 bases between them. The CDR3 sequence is CASSLRSLGPYEQYF. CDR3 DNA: TGTGCCAGCAGCTTAAGGTCCCTCGGCCCCTACGAGCAGTACTTC. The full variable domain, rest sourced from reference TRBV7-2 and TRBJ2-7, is GAGVSQSPSNKVTEKGKDVELRCDPISGHTALYWYRQSLGQGLEFLIYFQGNSAPDKSGLPSDRFSAERTGGSVSTLTIQRTQQEDSAVYLCASSLRSLGPYEQYFGPGTRLTVT.

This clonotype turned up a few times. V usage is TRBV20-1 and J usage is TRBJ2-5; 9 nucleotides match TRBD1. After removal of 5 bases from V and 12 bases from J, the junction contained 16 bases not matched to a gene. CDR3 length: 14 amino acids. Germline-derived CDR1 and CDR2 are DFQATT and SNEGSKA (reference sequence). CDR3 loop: CSAQESGQGKIKYF. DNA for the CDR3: TGCAGTGCTCAAGAGTCGGGACAGGGAAAGATCAAGTACTTC.

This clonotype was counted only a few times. The CDR3 sequence: CSARMGNQPQHF. CDR3 nucleotides: TGCAGTGCTCGAATGGGCAATCAGCCCCAGCATTTT. The chain combines TRBV20-1 with TRBJ1-5; the D is unclear. The V and J ends lost 5 bases and 2 bases respectively, with 7 bases between them. The length of the CDR3 is 12 residues. CDR1 and CDR2 (germline): DFQATT, SNEGSKA (reference sequence).

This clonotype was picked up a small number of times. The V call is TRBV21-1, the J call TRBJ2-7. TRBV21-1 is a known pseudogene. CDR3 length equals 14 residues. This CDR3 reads CASFQSSSPYEQYF. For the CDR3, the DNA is TGTGCCAGCTTCCAAAGTAGTTCTCCCTACGAGCAGTACTTC.

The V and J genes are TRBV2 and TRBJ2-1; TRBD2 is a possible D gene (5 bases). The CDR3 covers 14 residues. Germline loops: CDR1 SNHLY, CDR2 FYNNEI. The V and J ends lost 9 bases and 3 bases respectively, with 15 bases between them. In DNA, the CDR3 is TGTGCCAGGTCTGCCGGGGAACTCTACAATGAGCAGTTCTTC. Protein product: CARSAGELYNEQFF.

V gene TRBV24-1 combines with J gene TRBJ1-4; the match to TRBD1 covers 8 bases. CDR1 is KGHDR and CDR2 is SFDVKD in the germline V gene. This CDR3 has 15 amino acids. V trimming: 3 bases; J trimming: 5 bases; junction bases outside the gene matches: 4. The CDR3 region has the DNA TGTGCCACCAGTGATGGGACAGGACTCAATGAAAAACTGTTTTTT. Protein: CATSDGTGLNEKLFF.

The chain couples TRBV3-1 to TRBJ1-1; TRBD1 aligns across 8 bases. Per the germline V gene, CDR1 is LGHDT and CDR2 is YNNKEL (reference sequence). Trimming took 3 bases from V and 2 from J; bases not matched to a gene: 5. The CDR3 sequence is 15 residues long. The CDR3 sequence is CASSHIDRGNTEAFF. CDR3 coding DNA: TGTGCCAGCAGCCATATAGACAGGGGAAACACTGAAGCTTTCTTT. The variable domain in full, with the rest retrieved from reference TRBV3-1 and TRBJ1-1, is DTAVSQTPKYLVTQMGNDKSIKCEQNLGHDTMYWYKQDSKKFLKIMFSYNNKELIINETVPNRFSPKSPDKAHLNLHINSLELGDSAVYFCASSHIDRGNTEAFFGQGTRLTVV.

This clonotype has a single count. The CDR3 sequence is CASTRQGSMAYNEQFF. CDR3 DNA sequence: TGTGCCAGCACAAGACAGGGAAGTATGGCCTACAATGAGCAGTTCTTC. This chain uses TRBV25-1 with TRBJ2-1; 7 bases line up with TRBD1. The CDR3 totals 16 residues. Germline V lookup: CDR1 MGHDK, CDR2 SYGVNS. V lost 7 bases, J lost 2 bases, and 11 bases stayed unmatched. The entire variable domain, with the rest obtained from reference TRBV25-1 and TRBJ2-1, is as follows: EADIYQTPRYLVIGTGKKITLECSQTMGHDKMYWYQQDPGMELHLIHYSYGVNSTEKGDLSSESTVSRIRTEHFPLTLESARPSHTSQYLCASTRQGSMAYNEQFFGPGTRLTVL.

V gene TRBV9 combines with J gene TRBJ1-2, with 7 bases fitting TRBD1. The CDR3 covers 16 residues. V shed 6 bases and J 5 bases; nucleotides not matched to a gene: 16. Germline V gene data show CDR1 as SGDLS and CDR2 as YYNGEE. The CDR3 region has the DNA TGTGCCAGCAACCCCGTTGGAGGGGGCGATGAATATGGCTACACCTTC. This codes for CASNPVGGGDEYGYTF.

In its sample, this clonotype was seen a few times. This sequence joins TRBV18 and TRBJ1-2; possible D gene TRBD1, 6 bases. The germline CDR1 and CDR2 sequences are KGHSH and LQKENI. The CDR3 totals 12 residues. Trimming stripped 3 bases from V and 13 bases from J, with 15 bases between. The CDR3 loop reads CASSPGGHSFTF. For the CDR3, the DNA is TGTGCCAGCTCACCGGGGGGACATAGTTTCACCTTC.

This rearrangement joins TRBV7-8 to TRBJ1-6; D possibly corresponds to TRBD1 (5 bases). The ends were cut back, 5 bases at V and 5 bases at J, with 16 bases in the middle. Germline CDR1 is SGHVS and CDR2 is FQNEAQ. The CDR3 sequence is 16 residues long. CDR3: CASSPERGVDNSPLHF. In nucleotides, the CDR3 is TGTGCCAGCAGCCCTGAACGGGGGGTGGATAATTCACCCCTCCACTTT.

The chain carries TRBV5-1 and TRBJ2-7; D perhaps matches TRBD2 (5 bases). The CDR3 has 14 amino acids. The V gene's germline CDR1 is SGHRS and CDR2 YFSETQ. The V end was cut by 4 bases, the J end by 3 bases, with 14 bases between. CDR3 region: CASSLLTGNYEQYF. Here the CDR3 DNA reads TGCGCCAGCAGCCTCCTGACGGGGAACTACGAGCAGTACTTC.

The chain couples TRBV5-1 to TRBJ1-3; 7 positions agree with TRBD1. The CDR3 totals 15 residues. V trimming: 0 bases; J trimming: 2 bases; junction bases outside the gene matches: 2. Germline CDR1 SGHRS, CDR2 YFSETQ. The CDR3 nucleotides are TGCGCCAGCAGCTTGGACAGGGGAACTGGAAACACCATATATTTT. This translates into CASSLDRGTGNTIYF. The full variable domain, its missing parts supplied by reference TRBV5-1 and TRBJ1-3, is KAGVTQTPRYLIKTRGQQVTLSCSPISGHRSVSWYQQTPGQGLQFLFEYFSETQRNKGNFPGRFSGRQFSNSRSEMNVSTLELGDSALYLCASSLDRGTGNTIYFGEGSWLTVV.

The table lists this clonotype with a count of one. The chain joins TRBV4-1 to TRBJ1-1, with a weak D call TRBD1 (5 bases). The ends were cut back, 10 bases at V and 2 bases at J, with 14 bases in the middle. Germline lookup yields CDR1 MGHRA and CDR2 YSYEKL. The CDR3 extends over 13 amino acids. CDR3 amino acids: CATMTALNTEAFF. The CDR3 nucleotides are TGCGCCACCATGACAGCGTTAAACACTGAAGCTTTCTTT.

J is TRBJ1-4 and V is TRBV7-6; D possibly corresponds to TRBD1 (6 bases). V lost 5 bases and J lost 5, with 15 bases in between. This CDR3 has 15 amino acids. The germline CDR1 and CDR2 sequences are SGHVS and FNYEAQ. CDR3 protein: CASSPSRGQNEKLFF. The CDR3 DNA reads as TGTGCCAGCAGCCCGAGCCGGGGACAAAATGAAAAACTGTTTTTT.

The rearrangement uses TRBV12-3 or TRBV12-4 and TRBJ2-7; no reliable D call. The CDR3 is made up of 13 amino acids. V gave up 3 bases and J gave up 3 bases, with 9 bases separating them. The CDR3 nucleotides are TGTGCCAGCAGTTTCCGAGTAGGCTACGAGCAGTACTTC. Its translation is CASSFRVGYEQYF.

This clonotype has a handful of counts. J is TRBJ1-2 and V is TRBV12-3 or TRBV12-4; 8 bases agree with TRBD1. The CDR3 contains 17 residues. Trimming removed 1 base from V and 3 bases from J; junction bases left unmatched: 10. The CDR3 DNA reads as TGTGCCAGCAGTTTAGAGGCAGGGGGCGGTTGGGACTATGGCTACACCTTC. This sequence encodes CASSLEAGGGWDYGYTF.

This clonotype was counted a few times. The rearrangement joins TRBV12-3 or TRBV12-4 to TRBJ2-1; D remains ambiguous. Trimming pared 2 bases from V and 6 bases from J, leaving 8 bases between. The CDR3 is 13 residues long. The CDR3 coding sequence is TGTGCCAGCAGTTTACTGTCGCTCAATGAGCAGTTCTTC. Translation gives CASSLLSLNEQFF.